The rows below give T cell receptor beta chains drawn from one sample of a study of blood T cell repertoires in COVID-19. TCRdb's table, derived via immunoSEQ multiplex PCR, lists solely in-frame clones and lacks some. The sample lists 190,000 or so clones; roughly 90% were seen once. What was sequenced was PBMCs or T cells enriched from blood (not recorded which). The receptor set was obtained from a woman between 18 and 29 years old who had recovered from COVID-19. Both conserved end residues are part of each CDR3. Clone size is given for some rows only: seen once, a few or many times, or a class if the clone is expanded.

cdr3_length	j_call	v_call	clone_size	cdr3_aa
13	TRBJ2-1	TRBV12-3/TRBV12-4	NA	CASSFRSVVEQFF
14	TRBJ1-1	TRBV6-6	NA	CASRDTGWLTEAFF
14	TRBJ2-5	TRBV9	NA	CASSPGSSGVVQYF
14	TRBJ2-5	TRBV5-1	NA	CASSPGRGQETQYF
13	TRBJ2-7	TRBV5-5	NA	CASSFYRGYEQYF
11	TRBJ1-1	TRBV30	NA	CAWANSRQAFF
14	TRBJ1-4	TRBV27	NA	CASSSSEYNEKLFF
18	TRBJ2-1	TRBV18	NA	CASSPRTSGETLLNEQFF
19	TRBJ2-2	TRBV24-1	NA	CATSDSTSGGTSNTGELFF
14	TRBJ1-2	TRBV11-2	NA	CASSLSGQGNGYTF
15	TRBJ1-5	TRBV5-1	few	CASSLDRGSNQPQHF
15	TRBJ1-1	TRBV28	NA	CASSLAGVLGAEAFF
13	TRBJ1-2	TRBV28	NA	CASLDRTSYGYTF
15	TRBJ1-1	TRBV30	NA	CAWSVPGVWSTEAFF
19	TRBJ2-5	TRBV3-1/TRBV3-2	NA	CASSERGRLAGITQETQYF
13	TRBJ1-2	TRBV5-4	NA	CASSKDRGWGYTF
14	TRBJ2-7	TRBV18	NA	CASSPPDNSYEQYF
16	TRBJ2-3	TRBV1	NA	CTSSQDDGREVDTQYF
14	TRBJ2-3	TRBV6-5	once	CASSKTSEPDTQYF
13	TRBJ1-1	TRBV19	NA	CASRRQGDTEAFF
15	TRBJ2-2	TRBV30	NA	CAWSPGGLGTGELFF
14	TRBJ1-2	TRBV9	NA	CASSAGQGHYGYTF
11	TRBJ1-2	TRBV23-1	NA	CASRPNYGYTF
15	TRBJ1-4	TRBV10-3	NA	CAISEQTGTNEKLFF
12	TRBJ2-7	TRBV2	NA	CASSDGSYEQYF
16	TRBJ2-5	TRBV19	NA	CASSITPGQIGETQYF
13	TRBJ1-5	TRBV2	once	CASSWTGNQPQHF
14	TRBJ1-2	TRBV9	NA	CASSPRTDTYGYTF
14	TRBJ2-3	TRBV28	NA	CASRDPRITDTQYF
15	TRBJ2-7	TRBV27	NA	CASSFLGLGSYEQYF
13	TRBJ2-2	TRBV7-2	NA	CASSASRTGELFF
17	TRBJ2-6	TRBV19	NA	CASTGYRDDSGANVLTF
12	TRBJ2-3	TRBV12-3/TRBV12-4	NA	CASSFISDTQYF